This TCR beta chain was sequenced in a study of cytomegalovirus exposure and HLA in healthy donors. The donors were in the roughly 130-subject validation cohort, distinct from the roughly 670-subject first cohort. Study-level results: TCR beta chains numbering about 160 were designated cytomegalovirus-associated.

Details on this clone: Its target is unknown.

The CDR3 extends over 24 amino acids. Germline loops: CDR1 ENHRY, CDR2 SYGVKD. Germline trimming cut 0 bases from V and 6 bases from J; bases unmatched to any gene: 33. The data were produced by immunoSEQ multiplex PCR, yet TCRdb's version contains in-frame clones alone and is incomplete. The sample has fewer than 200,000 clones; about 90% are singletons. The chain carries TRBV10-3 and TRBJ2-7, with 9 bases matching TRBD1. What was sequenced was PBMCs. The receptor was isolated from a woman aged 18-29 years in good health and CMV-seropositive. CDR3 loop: CAISESKGAPFRDRVKSGSVEQYF. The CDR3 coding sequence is TGTGCCATCAGTGAGTCGAAGGGGGCCCCGTTCCGGGACAGGGTGAAGAGTGGGTCAGTCGAGCAGTACTTC.